These 30 T cell receptor beta chains were all obtained from the same sample, sequenced in a study of a mutant IDH1 vaccine in newly diagnosed glioma. The method was immunoSEQ multiplex PCR; TCRdb's version includes in-frame clones alone and lacks a portion of them. The data contain tens of thousands of clones, about 83% of them singletons. Time point in this sample: baseline, week 1 (first vaccination visit). Described treatment: pre-vaccination baseline after standard-of-care therapy. This material consisted of PBMCs, taken from a glioma patient treated with radiotherapy, temozolomide or both. The receptors shown here come from a woman aged 50 to 60 with glioma.

This clone was seen just once. The chain couples TRBV6-1 to TRBJ2-2; a weak D match, TRBD2 (6 bases). The germline gives CDR1 MNHNS, CDR2 SASEGT. The CDR3 contains 14 residues. V was clipped by 8 bases and J by 1 base, with 11 bases between them. CDR3 loop: CASPGLQNTGELFF. CDR3 nucleotides: TGTGCCAGCCCGGGACTGCAGAACACCGGGGAGCTGTTTTTT.

The rearrangement links TRBV19 to TRBJ1-5, with 9 positions matching TRBD1. The CDR3 contains 16 residues. The junction had 5 bases not matched to a gene; V was cut back by 3 bases and J by 2 bases. Germline loops: CDR1 LNHDA, CDR2 SQIVND (reference sequence). The CDR3 coding sequence is TGTGCCAGTAGTATCTGGACAGGGGTCGGCAATCAGCCCCAGCATTTT. It codes for CASSIWTGVGNQPQHF.

The rearrangement joins TRBV19 to TRBJ2-7; weak D call: TRBD1 (5 bases). Per germline, CDR1 LNHDA and CDR2 SQIVND (reference sequence). The V gene lost 5 bases and the J gene lost 2 bases, with 10 bases spanning the gap. The CDR3 spans 13 residues. The DNA for the CDR3 is TGTGCCAGTAGTTATGGGGCTACCTACGAGCAGTACTTC. It specifies CASSYGATYEQYF.

V usage is TRBV4-3 and J usage is TRBJ1-2; D gene uncertain. Trimming left V 1 base short and J 1 base short, with 10 bases between. CDR1 is LGHNA, CDR2 YSLEER, per germline. There are 15 residues in the CDR3. The CDR3 nucleotides read TGCGCCAGCAGCCAAGGGTACAGTATTAACTATGGCTACACCTTC. Its protein is CASSQGYSINYGYTF.

The chain uses TRBV4-1 and TRBJ1-2, with D unresolved. The CDR3 contains 11 residues. Looked up from germline, CDR1 is MGHRA and CDR2 is YSYEKL. V lost 5 bases and J 9 bases, leaving 10 bases between the germline ends. As DNA, the CDR3 is TGCGCCAGCAGCTTTTCGGGGAGCTACACCTTC. As protein: CASSFSGSYTF.

J is TRBJ2-1 and V is TRBV19, with 9 bases aligning to TRBD1. The CDR3 totals 15 residues. Germline V gene lookup returns CDR1 LNHDA and CDR2 SQIVND (reference sequence). Trimming at V came to 10 bases and at J to 7 bases, leaving 14 bases not matched to a gene. The CDR3 DNA is TGTGCCACAGAGCCTAGGGACAGGGTGGGTAATGAGCAGTTCTTC. Translating it yields CATEPRDRVGNEQFF.

The DNA of the CDR3 is TGTGCCATCAGTGAGTCGGTACTCCAAGAGACCCAGTACTTC. Its translation: CAISESVLQETQYF. This rearrangement joins TRBV10-3 to TRBJ2-5; D is uncertain. Trimming took off 0 bases at V and 1 base at J, with 6 bases between the two ends. The CDR3 loop spans 14 amino acids. Per germline, CDR1 ENHRY and CDR2 SYGVKD.

This clone occurred a few times. The rearrangement links TRBV7-9 to TRBJ2-7; 10 nucleotides match TRBD2. In germline, CDR1 is SEHNR, CDR2 FQNEAQ (reference sequence). The CDR3 is 14 amino acids. The trim removed 5 bases at V and 9 bases at J, leaving 10 bases unmatched. CDR3 DNA sequence: TGTGCCAGCAGCCGTAGCGGGGGGCTGATGGGGCAGTACTTC. It encodes CASSRSGGLMGQYF.

CDR3 sequence (DNA): TGTGCCAGCAGCCGACTAGCGAACCCCTACGAGCAGTACTTC. It codes for CASSRLANPYEQYF. The chain joins TRBV7-9 to TRBJ2-7; 8 bases fit TRBD2. Trimming cost V 5 bases and J 2 bases; bases outside gene matches: 5. The CDR3 is 14 residues long. Germline loops: CDR1 SEHNR, CDR2 FQNEAQ (reference sequence).

V gene TRBV9 combines with J gene TRBJ2-6; D is possibly TRBD1 or TRBD2 (6 bases each). CDR1 is SGDLS, CDR2 YYNGEE, per germline. The germline V and J ends were trimmed by 0 bases and 2 bases, with 12 bases remaining between them. CDR3 length: 17 amino acids. DNA of the CDR3: TGTGCCAGCAGCGTAGTTGGGGGGCAGGCTGGGGCCAACGTCCTGACTTTC. This sequence encodes CASSVVGGQAGANVLTF.

In its sample, this clone was seen once. The V and J genes are TRBV27 and TRBJ2-1; D gene uncertain. The V end was cut by 2 bases, the J end by 10 bases, with 9 bases between. The germline V gene has CDR1 MNHEY and CDR2 SMNVEV (reference sequence). The CDR3 length is 12 residues. CDR3 region: CASSLTRQEQFF. The CDR3 DNA sequence: TGTGCCAGCAGTTTAACGAGGCAGGAGCAGTTCTTC.

This clone was counted only a few times. The DNA of the CDR3 is TGTGCCAGCAGCTTAGGGATTGCAGGCGGCTACACCTTC. As protein: CASSLGIAGGYTF. This chain joins TRBV7-9 and TRBJ1-2; no reliable D call. The CDR3 loop spans 13 amino acids. V was clipped by 1 base and J by 8 bases, with 11 bases between them. Germline V gene sequence: CDR1 SEHNR, CDR2 FQNEAQ (reference sequence).

The J gene is TRBJ1-1, the V gene TRBV2; 9 bases line up with TRBD1. J lost 7 bases, V lost 4 bases, and 4 bases had no gene match. Germline assignment: CDR1 SNHLY and CDR2 FYNNEI. The CDR3 has 13 residues. Here the CDR3 DNA reads TGTGCCAGCAGTGTGGGACAGGGAAATGAAGCTTTCTTT. It encodes CASSVGQGNEAFF.

The rearrangement uses TRBV7-9 and TRBJ1-2; the D gene is possibly TRBD1 (5 bases). Germline lookup yields CDR1 SEHNR and CDR2 FQNEAQ (reference sequence). V was shortened by 5 bases and J by 4 bases, with 14 bases between the two germline ends. The CDR3 spans 14 residues. In DNA, the CDR3 is TGTGCCAGCAGCCCCGGGGGGGTCGGCTATGGCTACACCTTC. Translated: CASSPGGVGYGYTF.

As DNA, the CDR3 is TGCGCCAGCAGCCATGTAGGGGGCGAGAAGACCCAGTACTTC. Translating it yields CASSHVGGEKTQYF. This sequence joins TRBV4-1 and TRBJ2-5; 7 bases line up with TRBD1. Unmatched junction bases numbered 7, after V lost 3 bases and J lost 6 bases. The CDR3 extends over 14 amino acids. Germline V gene data show CDR1 as MGHRA and CDR2 as YSYEKL.

CDR3 amino acids: CASSIRGIDGYTF. CDR3 nucleotides: TGTGCCAGTAGCATCCGGGGAATAGATGGCTACACCTTC. V and J are TRBV19 and TRBJ1-2; D not certain. The CDR3 sequence is 13 residues long. Germline CDR1 reads LNHDA; CDR2 reads SQIVND (reference sequence). Trimming took 6 bases from V and 6 from J, leaving 14 bases between them.

The chain carries TRBV10-2 and TRBJ2-7, with 7 bases aligning to TRBD1. Germline CDR1 reads WSHSY; CDR2 reads SAAADI. The CDR3 has 16 residues. Unmatched junction bases numbered 10, after V lost 2 bases and J lost 3 bases. CDR3 bases: TGCGCCAGCAGTGAGCAGACTGGACAGGCTGGCTACGAGCAGTACTTC. Amino acid sequence: CASSEQTGQAGYEQYF.

The chain joins TRBV15 to TRBJ2-7; a weak D match, TRBD2 (6 bases). V was shortened by 0 bases and J by 1 base, with 19 bases between the two germline ends. In germline, CDR1 is LNHNV, CDR2 YYDKDF (reference sequence). The CDR3 covers 18 residues. The CDR3 sequence: CATSRERIPQGGSYEQYF. The DNA for the CDR3 is TGTGCCACCAGCAGAGAACGAATCCCCCAGGGAGGATCCTACGAGCAGTACTTC. The full variable domain, its missing parts supplied by reference TRBV15 and TRBJ2-7, is DAMVIQNPRYQVTQFGKPVTLSCSQTLNHNVMYWYQQKSSQAPKLLFHYYDKDFNNEADTPDNFQSRRPNTSFCFLDIRSPGLGDTAMYLCATSRERIPQGGSYEQYFGPGTRLTVT.

This clone was seen a few times. V gene TRBV29-1 combines with J gene TRBJ1-2; D is unresolved. This CDR3 has 13 amino acids. CDR1 is SQVTM and CDR2 is ANQGSEA in the germline V gene. With 6 bases removed from V and 1 base from J, the gap between germline ends came to 12 bases. This CDR3 reads CSVSDVVNYGYTF. CDR3 nucleotides: TGCAGCGTCTCGGACGTGGTTAACTATGGCTACACCTTC.

The V and J genes are TRBV10-3 and TRBJ1-4; D is possibly TRBD1 (5 bases). The CDR3 is made up of 15 amino acids. V was pared by 5 bases and J by 3 bases, with 13 bases between. Germline-derived CDR1 and CDR2 are ENHRY and SYGVKD. CDR3 sequence: CAISPGAGANEKLFF. The CDR3 DNA reads as TGTGCCATCAGTCCAGGAGCGGGGGCTAATGAAAAACTGTTTTTT.

The gene calls are TRBV4-2 and TRBJ2-6, with a tentative D call TRBD2 (5 bases). The germline V gene encodes CDR1 LGHNA and CDR2 YNFKEQ. V was trimmed by 0 bases and J by 1 base, leaving 7 bases between them. This CDR3 comprises 16 residues. CDR3 protein: CASSQDIASGANVLTF. The CDR3, as DNA: TGTGCCAGCAGCCAAGATATAGCGTCTGGGGCCAACGTCCTGACTTTC.

The chain has TRBV9 and TRBJ2-3; D ambiguous. Germline loops: CDR1 SGDLS, CDR2 YYNGEE. CDR3 size: 13 residues. The ends were cut back, 0 bases at V and 8 bases at J, with 10 bases in the middle. DNA of the CDR3: TGTGCCAGCAGCGTAGGAGGCCCCCCTACGCAGTATTTT. It codes for CASSVGGPPTQYF.

The genes are TRBV7-8 and TRBJ2-7; 10 nucleotides line up with TRBD2. Germline loops: CDR1 SGHVS, CDR2 FQNEAQ. V trimming: 0 bases; J trimming: 5 bases; junction bases outside the gene matches: 4. This CDR3 comprises 15 residues. The CDR3 nucleotides read TGTGCCAGCAGCTTAGCAGGCCTAGCGGGGGACGAGCAGTACTTC. It encodes CASSLAGLAGDEQYF. The variable domain in full, completed from reference TRBV7-8 and TRBJ2-7, reads GAGVSQSPRYKVAKRGQDVALRCDPISGHVSLFWYQQALGQGPEFLTYFQNEAQLDKSGLPSDRFFAERPEGSVSTLKIQRTQQEDSAVYLCASSLAGLAGDEQYFGPGTRLTVT.

V is TRBV7-9 and J is TRBJ1-3; D gene unclear. Deletions cut 7 bases from V and 0 bases from J, with 13 bases between. Germline CDR1 is SEHNR and CDR2 is FQNEAQ (reference sequence). The length of the CDR3 is 15 residues. The CDR3 nucleotides read TGTGCCAGCACCCTAGGGCGATTCTCTGGAAACACCATATATTTT. Translated, it gives CASTLGRFSGNTIYF.

The rearrangement uses TRBV7-9 and TRBJ1-1; tentatively, D is TRBD1 (5 bases). The V end was cut by 5 bases, the J end by 0 bases, with 13 bases between. This CDR3 has 15 amino acids. Per the germline V gene, CDR1 is SEHNR and CDR2 is FQNEAQ (reference sequence). The CDR3 is CASSTPTDLNTEAFF. DNA of the CDR3: TGTGCCAGCAGCACCCCGACAGACCTGAACACTGAAGCTTTCTTT.

V usage is TRBV7-2 and J usage is TRBJ2-7; D ambiguous. Germline loops: CDR1 SGHTA, CDR2 FQGNSA. V shed 2 bases and J shed 1 base, with 9 bases lying between them. The CDR3 runs 14 residues. This chain's CDR3 is CASSLQGKSYEQYF. CDR3 in DNA: TGTGCCAGCAGCTTACAAGGGAAGTCCTACGAGCAGTACTTC.

The J gene is TRBJ1-3, the V gene TRBV11-1; D not resolved. The CDR3 runs 12 residues. The germline gives CDR1 SGHAT, CDR2 FQDESV (reference sequence). Trimming removed 3 bases at V and 4 bases at J, with 4 bases between. The CDR3 DNA reads TGTGCCAGCAGCTTTCCCGGAAACACCATATATTTT. Translation: CASSFPGNTIYF. The full variable domain, with the rest looked up from reference TRBV11-1 and TRBJ1-3, is EAEVAQSPRYKITEKSQAVAFWCDPISGHATLYWYRQILGQGPELLVQFQDESVVDDSQLPKDRFSAERLKGVDSTLKIQPAELGDSAMYLCASSFPGNTIYFGEGSWLTVV.

This rearrangement joins TRBV14 to TRBJ2-5; 7 bases are shared with TRBD2. The V gene end was trimmed by 4 bases and the J gene end by 5 bases; junction bases not matched to a gene: 10. Germline-derived CDR1 and CDR2 are SGHDN and FVKESK. There are 15 residues in the CDR3. The CDR3 loop is CASSLVGGKGETQYF. As DNA, the CDR3 is TGTGCCAGCAGCCTCGTCGGGGGGAAGGGTGAGACCCAGTACTTC.

The chain links TRBV6-4 to TRBJ1-1; maybe TRBD1 (5 bases). Trimming cost V 6 bases and J 2 bases, with 16 bases left between them. This CDR3 contains 15 residues. Germline assignment: CDR1 MRHNA and CDR2 SNTAGT. CDR3 sequence: CASRTGTGTNTEAFF. The CDR3 nucleotides are TGTGCCAGCAGAACCGGGACTGGGACTAACACTGAAGCTTTCTTT.

The chain employs TRBV5-4 and TRBJ2-1, with 7 positions matching TRBD1. The V gene's germline CDR1 is SGHNT and CDR2 YYREEE (reference sequence). The CDR3 has 11 residues. V lost 6 bases to trimming and J lost 10 bases; unmatched junction nucleotides: 4. CDR3 sequence: CASNRGNEQFF. CDR3 DNA sequence: TGTGCCAGCAACAGGGGTAACGAGCAGTTCTTC.